These 14 T cell receptor beta chains were sequenced from one sample in a study of CD8 T cells in cerebrospinal fluid in Alzheimer's disease. TCRdb re-called the 10x single-cell sequencing reads and catalogs CDR3 proteins one per entry, DNA excluded. The sample's table shows approximately 1,100 distinct CDR3 sequences. Material for sequencing was cerebrospinal fluid. These receptors all come from a human donor in good health.

This clonotype is identified as large (0.1 to 1%) from frequency. This rearrangement joins TRBV6-5 to TRBJ2-3. CDR1 is MNHEY, CDR2 SVGAGI, per germline. The CDR3 length is 13 residues. The CDR3 loop reads CASRIGGPDTQYF.

This clonotype is classed as large (0.1 to 1%) by frequency. The V and J genes are TRBV7-3 and TRBJ2-2; the TRBD1 assignment by TCRdb is unverifiable without DNA. CDR1 is SGHTA and CDR2 is FQGTGA in the germline V gene. There are 14 residues in the CDR3. CDR3 sequence reads: CASSLTGDTGELFF.

Its frequency marks this clonotype as medium-sized. The chain links TRBV20-1 to TRBJ2-1; the D gene TCRdb calls, TRBD2, cannot be checked with no DNA. The CDR3 loop spans 12 amino acids. Germline V lookup: CDR1 DFQATT, CDR2 SNEGSKA (reference sequence). The CDR3 spells CSEAGSNNEQFF.

The rearrangement uses TRBV30 and TRBJ2-7; TCRdb proposes TRBD1, but this gene call is untestable without DNA. The CDR3 sequence is 14 residues long. In germline, CDR1 is GTSNPN, CDR2 SVGIG (reference sequence). CDR3 protein: CAWSVAGGDHEQYF.

According to its frequency, this clonotype is medium-sized. J is TRBJ1-1 and V is TRBV10-2. The CDR3 covers 14 residues. Germline V gene sequence: CDR1 WSHSY, CDR2 SAAADI. The CDR3 is CASRFLGYDAEAFF.

This clonotype is medium-sized (0.01 to 0.1%) by frequency. The chain has TRBV28 and TRBJ2-7; the D call of TRBD1 rests on TCRdb alone, since no DNA is present to check it. The CDR3 has 15 residues. Germline CDR1 is MDHEN and CDR2 is SYDVKM. The CDR3 loop is CASSTPTGSSYEQYF.

Frequency places this clonotype as medium-sized. The chain carries TRBV5-1 and TRBJ2-7; the TRBD1 assignment by TCRdb is unverifiable without DNA. CDR1 is SGHRS and CDR2 is YFSETQ in the germline V gene. The CDR3 loop spans 14 amino acids. The CDR3 reads CASSLGLQGNEQYF.

This clonotype is deemed medium-sized by its frequency. This chain links TRBV28 with TRBJ2-2; TCRdb lists TRBD2, though no DNA is available to test this call. CDR3 length equals 16 residues. Germline V gene data show CDR1 as MDHEN and CDR2 as SYDVKM. The CDR3 here is CASSFQGAGGSRELFF.

This clonotype counts as medium-sized by frequency. This chain links TRBV18 with TRBJ2-5; the TRBD2 assignment by TCRdb is unverifiable without DNA. This CDR3 spans 14 amino acids. The germline CDR1 and CDR2 sequences are KGHSH and LQKENI. CDR3: CASRIDSAQETQYF.

By frequency, this clonotype registers large. The chain carries TRBV3-1 and TRBJ2-7; the TCRdb D gene call, TRBD2, has no DNA to confirm it. The CDR3 runs 14 residues. CDR1 is LGHDT and CDR2 is YNNKEL in the germline V gene (reference sequence). The CDR3 here is CASSQALGPYEQYF.

This clonotype is labeled medium-sized based on frequency. This chain connects TRBV10-3 to TRBJ2-7. The CDR3 spans 14 residues. CDR1 is ENHRY, CDR2 SYGVKD, per germline. The CDR3 spells CAISESVTTYEQYF.

This clonotype is medium-sized (0.01 to 0.1%) by frequency. The chain is built from TRBV20-1 and TRBJ2-1; the TRBD1 assignment by TCRdb is unverifiable without DNA. The CDR3 length is 15 residues. Germline V gives CDR1 DFQATT, CDR2 SNEGSKA (reference sequence). CDR3: CSARDPPPHLNEQFF.

This clonotype is classed as medium-sized by frequency. The chain uses TRBV27 and TRBJ2-1; the D call of TRBD2 rests on TCRdb alone, since no DNA is present to check it. Germline CDR1 reads MNHEY; CDR2 reads SMNVEV (reference sequence). The CDR3 has 19 amino acids. This CDR3 reads CASSLPGLAGGHRSTEQFF.

This clonotype is labeled medium-sized based on frequency. The V gene is TRBV12-3 or TRBV12-4, the J gene TRBJ1-1; TCRdb returns TRBD1, unconfirmable since there is no DNA. There are 11 residues in the CDR3. The CDR3 loop is CASWRGREAFF.